One sample yielded the 9 T cell receptor beta chains listed below, sequenced in a study of blood T cell repertoires in COVID-19. Generated by immunoSEQ multiplex PCR, the TCRdb table keeps only in-frame clones and is missing some. The repertoire holds roughly 50,000 clones, around 86% seen once, with 2.5% to 3.5% in the top ten. Sequenced input: peripheral blood. The receptors shown here come from a woman of 80 years or more with acute or convalescent COVID-19.

The V and J genes are TRBV5-1 and TRBJ1-2, with unresolved D. Germline CDR1 and CDR2: SGHRS and YFSETQ. This CDR3 is 14 amino acids long. V lost 3 bases, J lost 7 bases, and 16 bases lay in between. The CDR3 sequence: CASSSFREDGGYTF. The CDR3 DNA reads as TGCGCCAGCAGCTCCTTCCGGGAGGACGGTGGCTACACCTTC. Filled out from reference TRBV5-1 and TRBJ1-2, the complete variable domain reads KAGVTQTPRYLIKTRGQQVTLSCSPISGHRSVSWYQQTPGQGLQFLFEYFSETQRNKGNFPGRFSGRQFSNSRSEMNVSTLELGDSALYLCASSSFREDGGYTFGSGTRLTVV.

Note on this clone: The junction departs from germline at one end; a sequencing error may be responsible. The CDR3 sequence is CASSEAGPSGWRAF. In DNA, the CDR3 is TGTGCCAGCAGTGAAGCGGGGCCTAGCGGGTGGAGGGCTTTT. The gene calls are TRBV2 and TRBJ2-3, with 8 bases aligning to TRBD2. CDR1 is SNHLY, CDR2 FYNNEI, per germline. This CDR3 contains 14 residues.

V gene TRBV13 combines with J gene TRBJ1-3; 8 bases match TRBD1. The CDR3 has 15 amino acids. In germline, CDR1 is PRHDT, CDR2 FYEKMQ (reference sequence). J was trimmed by 4 bases and V by 5 bases; bases with no gene match: 7. CDR3 amino acids: CASSQYQGAGNTIYF. For the CDR3, the DNA is TGTGCCAGCAGCCAATACCAGGGGGCAGGAAACACCATATATTTT.

A single count supports this clone. The chain couples TRBV10-3 to TRBJ2-6, with 9 bases matching TRBD1. The V gene's germline CDR1 is ENHRY and CDR2 SYGVKD. Unmatched junction bases numbered 4, after V lost 11 bases and J lost 2 bases. This CDR3 spans 14 amino acids. For the CDR3, the DNA is TGTGCCGCCCACAGGGGGCCTGGGGCCAACGTCCTGACTTTC. Translating it yields CAAHRGPGANVLTF.

This chain links TRBV27 with TRBJ1-5; tentative D call: TRBD1 (6 bases). The CDR3 is 15 amino acids. V was trimmed by 5 bases and J by 3 bases, leaving 14 bases between them. The germline CDR1 and CDR2 sequences are MNHEY and SMNVEV (reference sequence). CDR3 sequence reads: CASSPTGHFNQPQHF. CDR3 nucleotide sequence: TGTGCCAGCAGTCCCACGGGACATTTCAATCAGCCCCAGCATTTT.

This clone was detected only once. This sequence joins TRBV19 and TRBJ2-2; 12 bases line up with TRBD2. V was pared by 6 bases and J by 5 bases, with 7 bases of the junction left unmatched. The CDR3 runs 16 residues. Germline V gene data show CDR1 as LNHDA and CDR2 as SQIVND (reference sequence). The CDR3 nucleotides read TGTGCCAGTAGGTTAGGACTAGCGGGGAAGACCGGGGAGCTGTTTTTT. Amino acid sequence: CASRLGLAGKTGELFF.

This clone was seen a single time. The chain is built from TRBV9 and TRBJ2-1; D remains ambiguous. CDR3 size: 12 residues. Germline V lookup: CDR1 SGDLS, CDR2 YYNGEE. V lost 0 bases and J 10 bases, leaving 8 bases between the germline ends. DNA of the CDR3: TGTGCCAGCAGCGTAGGCTGGGCCGAGCAGTTCTTC. Translating it yields CASSVGWAEQFF.

The rearrangement uses TRBV5-4 and TRBJ2-5; D is possibly TRBD2 (5 bases). Trimming cost V 0 bases and J 2 bases, with 14 bases left between them. CDR1 SGHNT and CDR2 YYREEE come from the germline V gene (reference sequence). CDR3 length equals 16 residues. For the CDR3, the DNA is TGTGCCAGCAGCTTGGGGGGTGTAGGACTTCAAGAGACCCAGTACTTC. Its protein product is CASSLGGVGLQETQYF. Drawing the rest from reference TRBV5-4 and TRBJ2-5, the complete variable domain is ETGVTQSPTHLIKTRGQQVTLRCSSQSGHNTVSWYQQALGQGPQFIFQYYREEENGRGNFPPRFSGLQFPNYSSELNVNALELDDSALYLCASSLGGVGLQETQYFGPGTRLLVL.

The chain employs TRBV28 and TRBJ1-5, with D tentatively TRBD1 (6 bases). The CDR3 totals 15 residues. V shed 4 bases and J shed 2 bases, with 12 bases lying between them. From germline, CDR1 is MDHEN and CDR2 SYDVKM. The CDR3 loop is CASSSGTPGNQPQHF. The CDR3 nucleotides are TGTGCCAGCAGTTCCGGGACACCGGGCAATCAGCCCCAGCATTTT. Complete variable domain (other parts from reference TRBV28 and TRBJ1-5): DVKVTQSSRYLVKRTGEKVFLECVQDMDHENMFWYRQDPGLGLRLIYFSYDVKMKEKGDIPEGYSVSREKKERFSLILESASTNQTSMYLCASSSGTPGNQPQHFGDGTRLSIL.